This T cell receptor (beta chain) was profiled in a study of cytomegalovirus exposure and HLA in healthy donors. Regarding the study as a whole: Earlier analysis yielded a pattern in which most TCR beta V segments were productive about 90% or about 30% of the time. A later analysis found that most CMV-associated TCR beta chains appeared HLA-restricted.

With respect to this clone: Its antigen remains unknown.

The CDR3 has 16 amino acids. The junction had 12 bases not matched to a gene; V was cut back by 2 bases and J by 7 bases. Germline V gene sequence: CDR1 MRHNA, CDR2 SNTAGT. PCR primers comprised 60 Vbeta and 13 Jbeta primers. Authors' methods: Unique TCR beta chains numbered approximately 80 million in a later analysis, with approximately 10 million shared. Libraries were prepared by immunoSEQ multiplex PCR; TCRdb keeps only in-frame clonotypes and omits some of them. That table gives V, J and clone size, and the DNA gave D and trimming. The sample contains around 150,000 clones, 65% to 85% of which appear only once.

V and J are TRBV6-4 and TRBJ2-7; TRBD1 aligns across 9 bases. Sample: PBMCs. This clonotype originated in a male donor in good health and CMV-seronegative. The CDR3 loop reads CASSDLYRDRAWEQYF. Here the CDR3 DNA reads TGTGCCAGCAGTGACCTATACCGGGACAGGGCTTGGGAGCAGTACTTC.